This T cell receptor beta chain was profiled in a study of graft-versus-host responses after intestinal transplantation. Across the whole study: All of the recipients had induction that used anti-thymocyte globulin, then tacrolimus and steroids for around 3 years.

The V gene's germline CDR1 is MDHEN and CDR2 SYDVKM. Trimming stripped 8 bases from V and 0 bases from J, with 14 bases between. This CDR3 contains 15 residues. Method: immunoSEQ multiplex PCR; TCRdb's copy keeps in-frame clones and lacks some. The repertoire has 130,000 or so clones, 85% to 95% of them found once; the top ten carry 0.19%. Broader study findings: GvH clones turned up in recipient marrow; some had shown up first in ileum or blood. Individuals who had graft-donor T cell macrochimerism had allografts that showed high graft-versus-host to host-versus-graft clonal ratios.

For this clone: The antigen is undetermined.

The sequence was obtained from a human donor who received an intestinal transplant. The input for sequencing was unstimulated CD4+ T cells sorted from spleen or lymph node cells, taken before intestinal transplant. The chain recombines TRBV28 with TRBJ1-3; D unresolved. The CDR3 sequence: CASGRSVISGNTIYF. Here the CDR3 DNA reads TGTGCCAGCGGACGGAGTGTTATCTCTGGAAACACCATATATTTT.